The rows below give T cell receptor beta chains drawn from one sample of a study of control samples from healthy donors and cancer patients. Measured with immunoSEQ multiplex PCR; TCRdb has only the in-frame clones, and not every one. The sample has more than 100,000 clones; around 88% are singletons. Sequences were obtained from PBMCs. These receptors originate from a man between 60 and 75 years old with lung cancer. The CDR3 runs from the conserved cysteine through the conserved F or W.

v_gene: TRBV7-2
j_gene: TRBJ2-2
CDR3aa: CASSLVGTGNTGELFF

v_gene: TRBV27
j_gene: TRBJ2-7
CDR3aa: CASSLSAGMGYEQYF

v_gene: TRBV6-2/TRBV6-3
j_gene: TRBJ1-2
CDR3aa: CASSDPVKAHPAGGYTF

v_gene: TRBV29-1
j_gene: TRBJ1-1
CDR3aa: CSVSLTERTEAFF

v_gene: TRBV15
j_gene: TRBJ2-3
CDR3aa: CATSVQRGGKDTQYF

v_gene: TRBV5-1
j_gene: TRBJ1-4
CDR3aa: CASSLQGNEKLFF

v_gene: TRBV24-1
j_gene: TRBJ1-2
CDR3aa: CATSDFGTPRHGYTF

v_gene: TRBV13
j_gene: TRBJ2-7
CDR3aa: CASSLYGQGVDYEQYF

v_gene: TRBV4-1
j_gene: TRBJ1-1
CDR3aa: CASSRMQGVMNTEAFF

v_gene: TRBV18
j_gene: TRBJ1-6
CDR3aa: CASSRQGGRALHNSPLHF

v_gene: TRBV13
j_gene: TRBJ2-5
CDR3aa: CASSSVFDRGGETQYF

v_gene: TRBV15
j_gene: TRBJ1-2
CDR3aa: CATRQDRNYGYTF

v_gene: TRBV5-1
j_gene: TRBJ1-4
CDR3aa: CASGSGPLGEKLFF

v_gene: TRBV29-1
j_gene: TRBJ2-1
CDR3aa: CSSGDGYNEQFF

v_gene: TRBV2
j_gene: TRBJ1-2
CDR3aa: CASSPSGRRGYGYTF

v_gene: TRBV7-9
j_gene: TRBJ1-4
CDR3aa: CASSLVAGEGKLFF

v_gene: TRBV23-1
j_gene: TRBJ2-2
CDR3aa: CASSQSVLAGLNTGELFF

v_gene: TRBV11-3
j_gene: TRBJ1-3
CDR3aa: CASSLVENTIYF

v_gene: TRBV27
j_gene: TRBJ1-6
CDR3aa: CASSLDARYNSPLHF

v_gene: TRBV6-5
j_gene: TRBJ2-2
CDR3aa: CASIRGTINTGELFF

v_gene: TRBV6-5
j_gene: TRBJ1-6
CDR3aa: CASSYKGFGNSPLHF

v_gene: TRBV11-3
j_gene: TRBJ2-3
CDR3aa: CASSLDISGGTDTQYF

v_gene: TRBV7-3
j_gene: TRBJ1-6
CDR3aa: CASSPTGSDNSPLHF

v_gene: TRBV24-1
j_gene: TRBJ2-3
CDR3aa: CATSPRGGLAGDTQYF

v_gene: TRBV5-4
j_gene: TRBJ1-6
CDR3aa: CASSLPGQGASPLHF

v_gene: TRBV12-3/TRBV12-4
j_gene: TRBJ2-5
CDR3aa: CASSFGLGTQYF

v_gene: TRBV4-1
j_gene: TRBJ1-1
CDR3aa: CASTPMDRGTEAFF